This TCR beta chain was identified in a study of CD8 T cells in Susac syndrome. Study-wide background: Clinical remission applied to under ten sequenced Susac syndrome patients, and six had active disease. Blood was drawn from Susac syndrome patients while they were therapy-naive, on corticosteroids, or on intravenous immunoglobulin alone. Regarding the study as a whole: It was acknowledged in the study that its TCR sequencing and HLA analysis involved a relatively small number of individuals.

In the case of this clonotype: No antigen is known for it.

Random hexamers were used to reverse transcribe an amount of roughly 0.45 to 1 ug RNA. An immunoSEQ multiplex PCR generated amplified TCR beta CDR3 products spanning 54 Vbeta and 13 Jbeta. TCRdb itself ran the immunoSEQ multiplex PCR reads through MiXCR, one entry per CDR3 protein. The repertoire consists of under 95,000 distinct CDR3 sequences, with roughly 94% occurring once and the leading ten covering 0.3% to 0.35%. The germline V gene has CDR1 SGHTA and CDR2 FQGNSA. Trimming left V 1 base short and J 11 bases short, with 15 bases between. This CDR3 has 14 amino acids. The TCR originated in a human donor with Susac syndrome. What was sequenced was CD4+ T cells from PBMCs. The chain combines TRBV7-2 with TRBJ2-1, with TRBD2 as a possible D gene (5 bases). The CDR3 coding sequence is TGTGCCAGCAGCTTAGAAGGACCGCCGGGGAAGCAGTTCTTC. As protein: CASSLEGPPGKQFF.